Shown below are 20 T cell receptor beta chains from a single sample sequenced in a study of T cells in Graves' hyperthyroidism and ophthalmopathy. Researchers amplified the TCR beta CDR3 regions from RNA transcripts. TCR CDR3 regions were first amplified by RT-PCR with HTBI primers. TCRdb fed the multiplex PCR reads into MiXCR, producing one record per CDR3 protein. The sample records hundreds of thousands of distinct CDR3 sequences, about 38% being singletons. The sample comprised blood. The receptors originated from a man between 18 and 35 years old with Graves' hyperthyroidism.

CDR3 region: CASSRLSYEQYF. CDR3 nucleotides: TGTGCCAGCAGTCGGCTGTCCTACGAGCAGTACTTC. The V call is TRBV12-3 or TRBV12-4, the J call TRBJ2-7, with unresolved D. V lost 5 bases and J lost 1, with 6 bases in between. This CDR3 contains 12 residues.

This clonotype appeared many times. The rearrangement links TRBV10-3 to TRBJ1-5; weak D call: TRBD1 (5 bases). The V end was cut by 2 bases, the J end by 6 bases, with 8 bases between. The CDR3 is 13 residues long. The germline CDR1 and CDR2 sequences are ENHRY and SYGVKD. CDR3 DNA: TGTGCCATCAGTGAGGGGGGAGGTCAGCCCCAGCATTTT. The encoded protein is CAISEGGGQPQHF.

A single count supports this clonotype. This chain joins TRBV2 and TRBJ1-2; unclear D gene. CDR3 length: 12 residues. The germline CDR1 and CDR2 sequences are SNHLY and FYNNEI. With 3 bases removed from V and 11 bases from J, the gap between germline ends came to 13 bases. This CDR3 is CASSDLLADYTF. DNA of the CDR3: TGTGCCAGCAGTGACTTACTAGCGGATTACACCTTC.

The rearrangement uses TRBV7-2 and TRBJ1-2, with unresolved D. Between the trimmed V and J ends, which lost 10 bases and 1 base, there was a span of 19 bases. The CDR3 is 15 residues long. The germline V gene encodes CDR1 SGHTA and CDR2 FQGNSA. CDR3 coding DNA: TGTGCCACCACCCCGGGGAGGGAGGGTAACTATGGCTACACCTTC. This encodes CATTPGREGNYGYTF.

The CDR3 sequence is CASSSGQPYNSPLHF. The CDR3 DNA sequence: TGTGCCAGCAGCTCGGGACAGCCGTATAATTCACCCCTCCACTTT. The chain couples TRBV5-4 to TRBJ1-6, with 7 positions matching TRBD1. This CDR3 spans 15 amino acids. Germline V gene data show CDR1 as SGHNT and CDR2 as YYREEE (reference sequence). The V and J ends lost 3 bases and 4 bases, in that order; junction bases with no gene match: 4.

Details on this clonotype: A read error may be the cause here, since a much bigger clone is one base away. This chain joins TRBV29-1 and TRBJ2-7, with 10 nucleotides matching TRBD1. The CDR3 sequence is 13 residues long. The V gene's germline CDR1 is SQVTM and CDR2 ANQGSEA. V shed 7 bases and J 6 bases; nucleotides not matched to a gene: 9. As DNA, the CDR3 is TGCAGCGCTATGGGACAGGGGAGCTGCGAGCAGTACTTC. This codes for CSAMGQGSCEQYF.

The table lists this clonotype with a few counts. J is TRBJ2-5 and V is TRBV20-1, with TRBD1 matching over 9 bases. The CDR3 consists of 15 residues. The ends lost 0 bases at V and 7 bases at J; junction bases unmatched: 9. Per germline, CDR1 DFQATT and CDR2 SNEGSKA (reference sequence). The CDR3 DNA follows: TGCAGTGCTAGAGATATCAGGACAGGGGTGGGGACCCAGTACTTC. It codes for CSARDIRTGVGTQYF.

This clonotype was recorded a few times. The chain carries TRBV19 and TRBJ1-5, with TRBD1 matching 11 bases. The V gene end was trimmed by 7 bases and the J gene end by 3 bases; junction bases not matched to a gene: 11. This CDR3 has 17 amino acids. In germline, CDR1 is LNHDA, CDR2 SQIVND (reference sequence). The CDR3 here is CASTRPDRGPNNQPQHF. In DNA form, the CDR3 reads TGTGCCAGTACCCGACCGGACAGGGGGCCTAACAATCAGCCCCAGCATTTT.

This sequence joins TRBV2 and TRBJ1-1, with D perhaps matching TRBD1 (5 bases). The germline CDR1 and CDR2 sequences are SNHLY and FYNNEI. CDR3 length: 14 residues. Trimming stripped 5 bases from V and 4 bases from J, with 14 bases between. The CDR3 region has the DNA TGTGCCAGCAGTCCCGGCGGGGCAGTCACTGAAGCTTTCTTT. It specifies CASSPGGAVTEAFF.

This clonotype was detected a few times. V is TRBV2 and J is TRBJ2-5; possibly TRBD1 or TRBD2 for D (6 bases each). Germline assignment: CDR1 SNHLY and CDR2 FYNNEI. V was cut by 5 bases and J by 1 base, with 14 bases left in between. There are 15 residues in the CDR3. In DNA form, the CDR3 reads TGTGCCAGCAGTACGGGGGCGGGTTTCCAAGAGACCCAGTACTTC. Amino acid sequence: CASSTGAGFQETQYF.

This clonotype came up many times. This chain joins TRBV2 and TRBJ1-1; no reliable D call. Germline CDR1 reads SNHLY; CDR2 reads FYNNEI. The CDR3 consists of 13 residues. V was pared by 7 bases and J by 5 bases, with 14 bases between. CDR3 amino acids: CASMAESGTEAFF. The CDR3 DNA reads as TGTGCCAGCATGGCAGAGAGCGGGACTGAAGCTTTCTTT.

The chain carries TRBV10-3 and TRBJ2-7; 11 bases map to TRBD2. The germline V gene encodes CDR1 ENHRY and CDR2 SYGVKD. The junction had 10 bases not matched to a gene; V was cut back by 10 bases and J by 2 bases. The CDR3 length is 15 residues. The CDR3 region is CASTYSGGVAYEQYF. For the CDR3, the DNA is TGTGCCAGCACTTATAGCGGGGGGGTCGCCTACGAGCAGTACTTC.

This clonotype has at least ten counts. The V call is TRBV7-9, the J call TRBJ1-6; a possible D gene is TRBD1 (5 bases). The germline V gene has CDR1 SEHNR and CDR2 FQNEAQ (reference sequence). This CDR3 has 15 amino acids. Trimming left V 5 bases short and J 7 bases short, with 15 bases between. The CDR3 sequence is CASSIGARNNSPLHF. DNA for the CDR3: TGTGCCAGCAGCATCGGGGCCCGGAACAATTCACCCCTCCACTTT.

This clonotype was seen more than once but under ten times. The rearrangement uses TRBV7-9 and TRBJ2-7, with TRBD1 identical over 10 bases. J lost 2 bases, V lost 5 bases, and 6 bases had no gene match. The CDR3 has 15 residues. Germline V CDR1 and CDR2: SEHNR, FQNEAQ (reference sequence). In nucleotides, the CDR3 is TGTGCCAGCAGCCTCCGGGACAGGGGAGCCTACGAGCAGTACTTC. It yields the protein CASSLRDRGAYEQYF.

This clonotype was observed once. The rearrangement joins TRBV29-1 to TRBJ1-5, with D perhaps TRBD1 (6 bases). CDR1 and CDR2 (germline): SQVTM, ANQGSEA. The length of the CDR3 is 14 residues. Trimming took off 5 bases at V and 3 bases at J, with 14 bases between the two ends. CDR3 amino acids: CSVKMQGPNQPQHF. Written as DNA, the CDR3 is TGCAGCGTTAAAATGCAGGGGCCCAATCAGCCCCAGCATTTT.

The gene calls are TRBV7-6 and TRBJ1-1; possible D gene TRBD1, 6 bases. V was trimmed by 5 bases and J by 0 bases, leaving 13 bases between them. There are 15 residues in the CDR3. Germline-derived CDR1 and CDR2 are SGHVS and FNYEAQ. Written as DNA, the CDR3 is TGTGCCAGCAGCCCTACAGGGATGGTGAACACTGAAGCTTTCTTT. This gives the protein CASSPTGMVNTEAFF.

This clonotype was counted a few times. The V gene is TRBV7-9, the J gene TRBJ2-7; TRBD1 aligns across 8 bases. Germline loops: CDR1 SEHNR, CDR2 FQNEAQ (reference sequence). This CDR3 is 16 amino acids long. The trim removed 5 bases at V and 2 bases at J, leaving 11 bases unmatched. The CDR3 DNA reads as TGTGCCAGCAGCCTTACAGTGACAGGGGATACCTACGAGCAGTACTTC. Amino acid sequence: CASSLTVTGDTYEQYF.

This chain connects TRBV4-1 to TRBJ1-1; 11 bases fit TRBD1. J was trimmed by 5 bases and V by 4 bases; bases with no gene match: 6. This CDR3 is built from 15 residues. The germline V gene has CDR1 MGHRA and CDR2 YSYEKL. CDR3 sequence reads: CASSPRDRGGTEAFF. The CDR3 DNA sequence: TGCGCCAGCAGCCCTCGGGACAGGGGGGGAACTGAAGCTTTCTTT.

This clonotype was found once. The junction shows a germline mismatch at one end, possibly a read error. The gene calls are TRBV13 and TRBJ1-1; TRBD1 is a possible D gene (6 bases). Germline CDR1 is PRHDT and CDR2 is FYEKMQ (reference sequence). This CDR3 region has 14 residues. In nucleotides, the CDR3 is TGTGCCAGCAGCTTCGACAGGATGAACACTGAAGATTTCTTT. Amino acid sequence: CASSFDRMNTEDFF.

This clonotype occurred once. Written as DNA, the CDR3 is TGTGCCAGCAGTTTATCCCGCATTAGCAATCAGCCCCAGCATTTT. This translates into CASSLSRISNQPQHF. This chain uses TRBV28 with TRBJ1-5; no definite D call. This CDR3 spans 15 amino acids. From germline, CDR1 is MDHEN and CDR2 SYDVKM. The V end lost 1 base, the J end lost 0 bases, and 7 bases lay between the germline ends.